This T cell receptor beta chain originates from a study of blood T cell repertoires in COVID-19. Study at large: Material from acute and convalescent COVID-19 was sourced from the United States, Italy and Spain. The cDNA or gDNA used as material had been derived from T cells, B-cell-depleted T cells, or PBMCs.

Germline-derived CDR1 and CDR2 are LNHDA and SQIVND (reference sequence). V was clipped by 7 bases and J by 0 bases, with 19 bases between them. This CDR3 has 18 amino acids. TCRdb's table, derived via immunoSEQ multiplex PCR, lists solely in-frame clones and lacks some. The sample yields approximately 140,000 clones, 87% seen once. The specimen sequenced was peripheral blood. The receptor was derived from a woman aged 55-69 years with active or convalescent COVID-19. The chain is built from TRBV19 and TRBJ2-6, with a weak D call TRBD2 (5 bases). Here the CDR3 reads CASIRRAGAGSGANVLTF. In DNA form, the CDR3 reads TGTGCCAGTATTAGGCGCGCGGGCGCGGGCTCTGGGGCCAACGTCCTGACTTTC.